One sample yielded the 4 T cell receptor beta chains listed below, sequenced in a study of OX40 agonist ivuxolimab in advanced cancers. The protocol used for the library was the immunoSEQ multiplex PCR assay. TCRdb mirrors the immuneACCESS table, restricted to in-frame sequences. Some clones are absent from its copies; in checked studies, under half trace to an unresolved V gene, and the reason for the others is unknown. Here the sample has around 50,000 clones; almost 80% occur a single time. 7.9% of the sample belongs to the ten largest clones. The sample in question was CD4+ or CD8+ T cells sorted from blood, obtained in a trial of the OX40 agonist ivuxolimab. Source of these receptors: an adult with an advanced solid tumor such as melanoma, head and neck, liver or kidney cancer.

The chain recombines TRBV6-5 with TRBJ2-7; D is uncertain. The V gene's germline CDR1 is MNHEY and CDR2 SVGAGI. Trimming shortened V by 2 bases and J by 6 bases, and 8 bases separated the two germline ends. There are 12 residues in the CDR3. CDR3 residues: CASSYGPAEQYF. The CDR3 DNA is TGTGCCAGCAGTTACGGGCCAGCCGAGCAGTACTTC.

This CDR3 is CASSYGRHQETQYF. DNA for the CDR3: TGTGCCAGCAGCTACGGACGGCACCAAGAGACCCAGTACTTC. The chain uses TRBV7-9 and TRBJ2-5; D ambiguous. V lost 4 bases to trimming and J lost 0 bases, with 9 bases between them. CDR1 SEHNR and CDR2 FQNEAQ come from the germline V gene (reference sequence). This CDR3 has 14 amino acids.

The gene calls are TRBV11-2 and TRBJ2-3; D is unclear. This CDR3 region has 14 residues. Germline CDR1 SGHAT, CDR2 FQNNGV. Trimming took off 1 base at V and 2 bases at J, with 7 bases between the two ends. CDR3 DNA sequence: TGTGCCAGCAGCTTAGGCAGTTACACAGATACGCAGTATTTT. Residues: CASSLGSYTDTQYF.

V gene TRBV30 combines with J gene TRBJ1-3, with D tentatively TRBD1 (6 bases). The CDR3 sequence is 16 residues long. The germline V and J ends were trimmed by 2 bases and 0 bases, with 14 bases remaining between them. CDR1 is GTSNPN and CDR2 is SVGIG in the germline V gene (reference sequence). The CDR3 region is CAWSRGAPFSGNTIYF. DNA for the CDR3: TGTGCCTGGAGTAGGGGGGCCCCATTCTCTGGAAACACCATATATTTT.